This T cell receptor beta chain was identified in a study of molecular identifiers for immune sequencing clone quantification. In the study overall: For replicates, RNA isolated from approximately 20,000 or 100,000 naive CD8 cells was divided into five portions, of which four were sequenced.

This CDR3 has 15 amino acids. J lost 5 bases, V lost 5 bases, and 7 bases had no gene match. Methods described previously were used for bulk TCR libraries, and listed TCR primers were applied. Via MiXCR, TCRdb re-called the PCR reads, giving one row per CDR3 protein. Here the sample spans roughly 90,000 distinct CDR3 sequences, around 20% being singletons. Study observations and caveats: For effector cells, clones above 20 RNA copies held over 98% of molecules; for naive cells, under 1%. Among some 910,000 naive cells, as was reported, spiked Jurkat TCR RNA from one cell was detectable.

The sample holds many counts of this clonotype. Its target is not known. The TCR was taken from a human donor in good health. Some libraries in this study had Jurkat cell RNA spiked in. The sequenced sample consisted of naive CD8+ T cells from blood, with Jurkat cell RNA spiked in. The subset here: FACS-sorted CD8+CD4-CCR7+CD45RA+ naive T cells. The J gene is TRBJ2-3, the V gene TRBV12-3 or TRBV12-4; 10 nucleotides match TRBD1. CDR3 sequence: CASSPGQGDGDTQYF. CDR3 DNA sequence: TGTGCCAGCAGTCCAGGACAGGGGGATGGAGATACGCAGTATTTT.